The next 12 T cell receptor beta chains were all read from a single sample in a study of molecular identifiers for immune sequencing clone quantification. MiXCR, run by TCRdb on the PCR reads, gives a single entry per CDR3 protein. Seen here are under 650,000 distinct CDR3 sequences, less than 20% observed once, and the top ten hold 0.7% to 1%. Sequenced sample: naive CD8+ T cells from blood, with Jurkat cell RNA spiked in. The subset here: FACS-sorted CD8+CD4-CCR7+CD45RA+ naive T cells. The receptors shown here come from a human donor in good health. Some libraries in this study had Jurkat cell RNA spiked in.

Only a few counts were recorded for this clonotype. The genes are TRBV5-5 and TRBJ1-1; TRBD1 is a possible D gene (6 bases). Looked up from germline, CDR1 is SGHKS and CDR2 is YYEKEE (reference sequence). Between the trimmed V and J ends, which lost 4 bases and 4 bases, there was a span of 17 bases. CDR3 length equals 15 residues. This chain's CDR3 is CASSTKGGEGTEAFF. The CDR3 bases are TGTGCCAGCAGCACGAAGGGGGGCGAAGGCACTGAAGCTTTCTTT.

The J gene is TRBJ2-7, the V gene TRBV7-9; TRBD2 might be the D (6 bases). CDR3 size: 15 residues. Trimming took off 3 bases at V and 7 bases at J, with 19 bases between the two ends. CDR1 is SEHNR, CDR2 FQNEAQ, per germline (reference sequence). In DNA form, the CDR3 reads TGTGCCAGCAGCTTCCCGTCGGGAGAGGCGAAGGAGCAGTACTTC. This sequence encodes CASSFPSGEAKEQYF.

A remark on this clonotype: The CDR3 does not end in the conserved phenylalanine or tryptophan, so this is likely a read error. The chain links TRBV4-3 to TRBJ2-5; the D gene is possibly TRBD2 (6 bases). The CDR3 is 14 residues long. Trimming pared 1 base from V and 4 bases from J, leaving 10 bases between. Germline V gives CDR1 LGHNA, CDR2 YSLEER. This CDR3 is CASSQGTGGETQYL. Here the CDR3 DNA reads TGCGCCAGCAGCCAAGGTACCGGGGGAGAGACCCAGTACCTC.

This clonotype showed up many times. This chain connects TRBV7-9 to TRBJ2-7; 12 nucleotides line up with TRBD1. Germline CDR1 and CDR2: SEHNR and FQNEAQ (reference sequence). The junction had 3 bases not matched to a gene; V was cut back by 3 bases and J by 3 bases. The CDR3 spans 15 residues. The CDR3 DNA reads TGTGCCAGCAGCTTCCGGGACAGGGGGCTCTACGAGCAGTACTTC. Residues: CASSFRDRGLYEQYF.

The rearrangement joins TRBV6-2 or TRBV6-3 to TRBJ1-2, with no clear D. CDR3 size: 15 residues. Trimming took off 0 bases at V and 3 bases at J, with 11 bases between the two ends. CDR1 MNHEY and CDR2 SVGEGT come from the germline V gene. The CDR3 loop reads CASSYSSPGYYGYTF. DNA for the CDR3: TGTGCCAGCAGTTACTCGAGTCCGGGTTACTATGGCTACACCTTC.

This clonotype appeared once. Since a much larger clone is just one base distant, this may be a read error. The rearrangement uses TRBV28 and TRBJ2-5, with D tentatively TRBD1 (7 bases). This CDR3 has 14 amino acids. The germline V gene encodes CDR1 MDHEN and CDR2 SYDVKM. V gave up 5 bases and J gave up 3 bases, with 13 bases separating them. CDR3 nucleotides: TGTGCCAGCAGTGAGACAGGGACTGAAGAGACCCAGTACTTC. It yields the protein CASSETGTEETQYF.

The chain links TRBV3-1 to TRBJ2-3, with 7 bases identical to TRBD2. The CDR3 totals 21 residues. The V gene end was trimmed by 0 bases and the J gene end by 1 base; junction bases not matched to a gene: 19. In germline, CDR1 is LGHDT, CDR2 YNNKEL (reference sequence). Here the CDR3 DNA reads TGTGCCAGCAGCCAAGACCACCCGGGCGCGCGCGCCAGCGGGGGCACAGATACGCAGTATTTT. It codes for CASSQDHPGARASGGTDTQYF.

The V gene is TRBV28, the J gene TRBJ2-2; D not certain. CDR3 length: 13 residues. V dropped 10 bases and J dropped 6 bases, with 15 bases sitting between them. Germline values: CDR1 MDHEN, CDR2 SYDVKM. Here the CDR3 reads CATYNRNAGELFF. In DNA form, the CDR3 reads TGTGCCACATACAACCGAAACGCCGGGGAGCTGTTTTTT.

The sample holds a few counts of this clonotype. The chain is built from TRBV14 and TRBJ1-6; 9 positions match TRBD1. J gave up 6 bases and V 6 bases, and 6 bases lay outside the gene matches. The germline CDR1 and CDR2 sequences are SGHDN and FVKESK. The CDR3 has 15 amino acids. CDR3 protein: CASSLQGARNSPLHF. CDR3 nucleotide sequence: TGTGCCAGCAGTCTACAGGGGGCGCGTAATTCACCCCTCCACTTT.

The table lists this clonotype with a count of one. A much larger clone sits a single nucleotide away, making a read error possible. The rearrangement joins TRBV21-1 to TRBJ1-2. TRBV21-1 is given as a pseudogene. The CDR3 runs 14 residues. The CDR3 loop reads CASITKDPNYGYAF. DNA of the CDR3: TGTGCCAGCATCACAAAGGATCCTAACTATGGCTACGCCTTC.

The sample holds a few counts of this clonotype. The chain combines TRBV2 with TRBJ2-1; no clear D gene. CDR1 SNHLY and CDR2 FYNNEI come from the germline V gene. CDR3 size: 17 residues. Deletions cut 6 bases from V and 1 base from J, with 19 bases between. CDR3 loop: CASRVTGSKRSYNEQFF. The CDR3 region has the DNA TGTGCCAGCAGAGTAACCGGGTCCAAGAGGTCCTACAATGAGCAGTTCTTC.

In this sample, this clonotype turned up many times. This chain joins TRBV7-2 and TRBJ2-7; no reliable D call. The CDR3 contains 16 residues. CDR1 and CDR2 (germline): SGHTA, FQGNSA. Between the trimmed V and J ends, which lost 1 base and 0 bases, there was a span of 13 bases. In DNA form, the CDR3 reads TGTGCCAGCAGCTTAGATGCAGGCGATAGCTCCTACGAGCAGTACTTC. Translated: CASSLDAGDSSYEQYF.